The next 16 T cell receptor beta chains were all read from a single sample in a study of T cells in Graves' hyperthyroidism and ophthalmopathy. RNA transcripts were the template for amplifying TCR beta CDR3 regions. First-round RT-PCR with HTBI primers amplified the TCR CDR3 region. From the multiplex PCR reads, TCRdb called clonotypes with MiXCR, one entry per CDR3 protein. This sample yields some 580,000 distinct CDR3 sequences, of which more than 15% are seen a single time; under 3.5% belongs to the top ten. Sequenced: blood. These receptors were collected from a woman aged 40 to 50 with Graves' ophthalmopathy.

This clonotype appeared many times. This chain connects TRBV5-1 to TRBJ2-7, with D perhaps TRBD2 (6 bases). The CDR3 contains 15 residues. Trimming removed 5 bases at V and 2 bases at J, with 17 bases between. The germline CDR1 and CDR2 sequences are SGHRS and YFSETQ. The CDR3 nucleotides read TGCGCCAGCAGACGGGACTTCGAAATTACCTACGAGCAGTACTTC. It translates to CASRRDFEITYEQYF.

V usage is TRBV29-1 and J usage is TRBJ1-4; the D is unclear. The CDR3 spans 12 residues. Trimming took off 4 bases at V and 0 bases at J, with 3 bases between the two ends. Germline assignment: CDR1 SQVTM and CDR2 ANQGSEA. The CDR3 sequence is CSVAATNEKLFF. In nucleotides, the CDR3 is TGCAGCGTTGCTGCAACTAATGAAAAACTGTTTTTT.

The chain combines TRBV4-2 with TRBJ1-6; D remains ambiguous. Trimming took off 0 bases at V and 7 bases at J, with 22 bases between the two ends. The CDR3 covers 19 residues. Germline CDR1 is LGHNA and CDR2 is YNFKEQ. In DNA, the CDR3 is TGTGCCAGCAGCCAAGACCCGAACCGGGCACCAACGTCCAATTCACCCCTCCACTTT. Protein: CASSQDPNRAPTSNSPLHF.

CDR3 sequence (DNA): TGTGCCAGCAGCTTAGTCATGGATGCGAACACCGGGGAGCTGTTTTTT. Amino acids: CASSLVMDANTGELFF. The chain links TRBV7-2 to TRBJ2-2; D call uncertain. V lost 1 base, J lost 0 bases, and 9 bases lay in between. CDR1 is SGHTA and CDR2 is FQGNSA in the germline V gene. The CDR3 is made up of 16 amino acids.

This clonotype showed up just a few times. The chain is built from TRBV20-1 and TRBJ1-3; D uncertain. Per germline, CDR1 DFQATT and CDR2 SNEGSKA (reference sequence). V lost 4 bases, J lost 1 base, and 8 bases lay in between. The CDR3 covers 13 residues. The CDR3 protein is CSATPGSGNTIYF. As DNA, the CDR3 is TGCAGTGCTACCCCAGGATCTGGAAACACCATATATTTT.

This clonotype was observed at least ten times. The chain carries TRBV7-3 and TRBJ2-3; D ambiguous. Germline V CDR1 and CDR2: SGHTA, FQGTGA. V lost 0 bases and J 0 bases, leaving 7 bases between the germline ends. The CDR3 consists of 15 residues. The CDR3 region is CASSLTGLSTDTQYF. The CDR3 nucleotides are TGTGCCAGCAGCTTAACAGGGTTAAGCACAGATACGCAGTATTTT.

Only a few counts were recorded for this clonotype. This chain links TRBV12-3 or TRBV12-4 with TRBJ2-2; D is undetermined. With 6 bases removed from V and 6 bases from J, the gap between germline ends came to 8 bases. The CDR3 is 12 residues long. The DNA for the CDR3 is TGTGCCAGCAGATACAACGCCGGGGAGCTGTTTTTT. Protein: CASRYNAGELFF.

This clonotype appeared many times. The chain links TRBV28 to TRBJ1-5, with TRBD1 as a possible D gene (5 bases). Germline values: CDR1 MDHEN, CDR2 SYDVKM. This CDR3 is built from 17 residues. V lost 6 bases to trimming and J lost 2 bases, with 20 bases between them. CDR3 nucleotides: TGTGCCAGCAGCCGCAACGCCGGGGGATCGGGCAATCAGCCCCAGCATTTT. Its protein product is CASSRNAGGSGNQPQHF.

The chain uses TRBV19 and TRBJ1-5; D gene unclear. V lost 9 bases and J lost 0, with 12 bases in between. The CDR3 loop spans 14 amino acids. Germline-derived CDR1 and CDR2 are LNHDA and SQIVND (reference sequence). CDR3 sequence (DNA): TGTGCCAGCTGTCACGGATATAGCAATCAGCCCCAGCATTTT. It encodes CASCHGYSNQPQHF. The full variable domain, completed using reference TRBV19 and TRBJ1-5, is DGGITQSPKYLFRKEGQNVTLSCEQNLNHDAMYWYRQDPGQGLRLIYYSQIVNDFQKGDIAEGYSVSREKKESFPLTVTSAQKNPTAFYLCASCHGYSNQPQHFGDGTRLSIL.

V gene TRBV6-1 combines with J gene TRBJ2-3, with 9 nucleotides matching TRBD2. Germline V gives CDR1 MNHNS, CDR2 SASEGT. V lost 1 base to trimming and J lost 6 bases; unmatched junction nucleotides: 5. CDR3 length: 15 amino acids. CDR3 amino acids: CASSEGGLAGDTQYF. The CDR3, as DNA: TGTGCCAGCAGTGAAGGCGGGCTAGCGGGGGATACGCAGTATTTT.

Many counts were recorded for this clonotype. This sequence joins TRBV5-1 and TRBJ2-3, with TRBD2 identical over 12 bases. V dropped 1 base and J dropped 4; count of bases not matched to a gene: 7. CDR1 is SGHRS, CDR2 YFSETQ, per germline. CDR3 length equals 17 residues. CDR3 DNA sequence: TGCGCCAGCAGCTTGCTAGCGGGGGGGCCCGTGGCAGATACGCAGTATTTT. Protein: CASSLLAGGPVADTQYF.

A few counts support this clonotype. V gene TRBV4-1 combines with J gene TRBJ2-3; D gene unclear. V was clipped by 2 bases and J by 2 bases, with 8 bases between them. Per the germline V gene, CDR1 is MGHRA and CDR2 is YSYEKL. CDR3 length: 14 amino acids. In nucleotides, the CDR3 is TGCGCCAGCAGCCAATTTCCAACCACAGATACGCAGTATTTT. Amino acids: CASSQFPTTDTQYF.

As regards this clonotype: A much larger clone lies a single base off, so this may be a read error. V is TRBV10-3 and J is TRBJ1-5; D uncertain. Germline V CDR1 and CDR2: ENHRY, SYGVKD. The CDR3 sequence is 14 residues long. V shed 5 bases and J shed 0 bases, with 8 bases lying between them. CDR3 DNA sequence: TGTGCCATCAGTTACGATCTTAGCAATCAGCCCCAGCATTTT. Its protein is CAISYDLSNQPQHF.

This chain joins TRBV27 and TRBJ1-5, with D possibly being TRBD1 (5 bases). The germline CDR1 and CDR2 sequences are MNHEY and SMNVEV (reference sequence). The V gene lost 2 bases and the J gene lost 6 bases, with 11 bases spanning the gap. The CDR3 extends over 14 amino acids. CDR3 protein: CASSLGGTLQPQHF. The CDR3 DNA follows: TGTGCCAGCAGTTTAGGAGGGACGCTTCAGCCCCAGCATTTT.

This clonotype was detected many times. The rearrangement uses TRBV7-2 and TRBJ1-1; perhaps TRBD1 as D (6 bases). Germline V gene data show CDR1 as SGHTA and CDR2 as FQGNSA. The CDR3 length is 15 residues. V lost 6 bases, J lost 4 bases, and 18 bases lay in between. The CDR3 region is CASRGQPDRFTEAFF. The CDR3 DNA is TGTGCCAGCAGGGGACAACCGGACAGATTCACTGAAGCTTTCTTT.

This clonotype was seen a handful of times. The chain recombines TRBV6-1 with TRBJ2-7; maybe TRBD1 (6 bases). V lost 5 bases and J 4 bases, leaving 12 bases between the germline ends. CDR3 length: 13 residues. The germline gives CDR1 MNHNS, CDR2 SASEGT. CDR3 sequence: CASSYRASYEQYF. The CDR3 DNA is TGTGCCAGCAGTTACAGGGCTTCATACGAGCAGTACTTC.